These 16 T cell receptor beta chains came from one sample sequenced in a study of blood T cell repertoires in COVID-19. The method was immunoSEQ multiplex PCR; TCRdb's version includes in-frame clones alone and lacks a portion of them. The data contain tens of thousands of clones, 82% of them singletons. The sample taken for sequencing was peripheral blood. The receptors stem from a human donor with acute or convalescent COVID-19. The donor label of this sample is uncertain.

The chain is built from TRBV18 and TRBJ2-7, with 10 bases that match TRBD1. Germline lookup yields CDR1 KGHSH and CDR2 LQKENI. CDR3 length: 16 amino acids. The V and J ends lost 5 bases and 2 bases, in that order; junction bases with no gene match: 9. CDR3 sequence: CASSAYRDRGTYEQYF. The CDR3 nucleotides are TGTGCCAGCTCAGCATACCGGGACAGGGGAACCTACGAGCAGTACTTC.

This chain uses TRBV7-2 with TRBJ1-5, with D perhaps matching TRBD1 (5 bases). The CDR3 is 13 residues long. Germline CDR1 and CDR2: SGHTA and FQGNSA. Deletions cut 6 bases from V and 6 bases from J, with 12 bases between. The CDR3 coding sequence is TGTGCCAGCAGTGATCGGGGGGGTCAGCCCCAGCATTTT. Amino acids: CASSDRGGQPQHF.

The CDR3 sequence: CSPRQASNYGYTF. Here the CDR3 DNA reads TGCAGCCCGCGACAGGCATCCAACTATGGCTACACCTTC. J is TRBJ1-2 and V is TRBV29-1; possibly TRBD1 for D (6 bases). The V end was cut by 8 bases, the J end by 2 bases, with 15 bases between. Germline lookup yields CDR1 SQVTM and CDR2 ANQGSEA. There are 13 residues in the CDR3.

The rearrangement joins TRBV10-3 to TRBJ1-3, with 8 bases matching TRBD1. CDR1 ENHRY and CDR2 SYGVKD come from the germline V gene. V lost 4 bases, J lost 0 bases, and 14 bases stayed unmatched. CDR3 length equals 19 residues. Here the CDR3 reads CAISGTTGADVISGNTIYF. CDR3 nucleotide sequence: TGTGCCATCAGTGGAACGACAGGGGCTGATGTGATCTCTGGAAACACCATATATTTT.

The gene calls are TRBV10-3 and TRBJ2-7; TRBD1 matches 8 bases. This CDR3 comprises 13 residues. CDR1 and CDR2 (germline): ENHRY, SYGVKD. V lost 4 bases, J lost 3 bases, and 2 bases stayed unmatched. CDR3 nucleotides: TGTGCCATCAGTGCAGGACAGGGCTACGAGCAGTACTTC. This sequence encodes CAISAGQGYEQYF.

This chain connects TRBV7-2 to TRBJ1-4; 7 nucleotides agree with TRBD1. Germline V gene lookup returns CDR1 SGHTA and CDR2 FQGNSA. The CDR3 covers 15 residues. Trimming removed 3 bases from V and 5 bases from J; junction bases left unmatched: 6. The CDR3 DNA reads TGTGCCAGCAGCTTCGCCGGGACAGAGAATGAAAAACTGTTTTTT. Its translation: CASSFAGTENEKLFF. The whole variable domain, remainder taken from reference TRBV7-2 and TRBJ1-4, is GAGVSQSPSNKVTEKGKDVELRCDPISGHTALYWYRQSLGQGLEFLIYFQGNSAPDKSGLPSDRFSAERTGGSVSTLTIQRTQQEDSAVYLCASSFAGTENEKLFFGSGTQLSVL.

The chain combines TRBV19 with TRBJ1-2, with 7 bases matching TRBD1. Trimming cost V 6 bases and J 4 bases; bases outside gene matches: 5. Germline V gene data show CDR1 as LNHDA and CDR2 as SQIVND (reference sequence). The CDR3 spans 13 residues. This chain's CDR3 is CASSQGQSYGYTF. The CDR3 DNA reads TGTGCCAGTAGCCAGGGACAGAGCTATGGCTACACCTTC.

The chain joins TRBV19 to TRBJ1-1; no clear D. Looked up from germline, CDR1 is LNHDA and CDR2 is SQIVND (reference sequence). This CDR3 has 15 residues. V was cut by 3 bases and J by 4 bases, with 15 bases left in between. In DNA, the CDR3 is TGTGCCAGTAGTATTCTTCCCTTTGTGCGCACTGAAGCTTTCTTT. Translation: CASSILPFVRTEAFF.

V usage is TRBV28 and J usage is TRBJ1-2; maybe TRBD1 (6 bases). The V end was cut by 5 bases, the J end by 7 bases, with 11 bases between. CDR3 size: 12 residues. Germline V lookup: CDR1 MDHEN, CDR2 SYDVKM. CDR3 protein: CASSEQGSGYTF. CDR3 nucleotides: TGTGCCAGCAGTGAACAGGGAAGTGGCTACACCTTC.

CDR3 DNA sequence: TGTGCCAGCACCACGGGGCGGGAGAAACAGTTCTTC. Protein product: CASTTGREKQFF. J is TRBJ2-1 and V is TRBV6-5; 7 bases match TRBD2. Looked up from germline, CDR1 is MNHEY and CDR2 is SVGAGI. The CDR3 extends over 12 amino acids. V gave up 7 bases and J gave up 13 bases; unmatched junction bases: 10.

V is TRBV30 and J is TRBJ2-2; the match to TRBD1 covers 9 bases. J lost 2 bases, V lost 8 bases, and 6 bases had no gene match. Per germline, CDR1 GTSNPN and CDR2 SVGIG (reference sequence). This CDR3 spans 14 amino acids. CDR3 DNA sequence: TGTGCCGGAAGACAGGGGGTTAACACCGGGGAGCTGTTTTTT. Its translation is CAGRQGVNTGELFF.

The rearrangement joins TRBV28 to TRBJ1-1; D perhaps matches TRBD1 (5 bases). CDR3 length: 14 amino acids. V was cut by 1 base and J by 6 bases, with 12 bases left in between. Germline assignment: CDR1 MDHEN and CDR2 SYDVKM. The CDR3 DNA reads as TGTGCCAGCAGTTTATTCCGGGGGGTCGCTGAAGCTTTCTTT. Protein product: CASSLFRGVAEAFF.

This chain connects TRBV12-3 or TRBV12-4 to TRBJ1-2; possible D gene TRBD1, 5 bases. The germline V and J ends were trimmed by 6 bases and 7 bases, with 12 bases remaining between them. The CDR3 sequence is 12 residues long. Written as DNA, the CDR3 is TGTGCCAGCAGGGCCACCGGGGGTGGCTACACCTTC. Translating gives CASRATGGGYTF.

The gene calls are TRBV2 and TRBJ2-2, with 8 bases fitting TRBD1. CDR1 and CDR2 from the germline V gene are SNHLY and FYNNEI. V was pared by 2 bases and J by 8 bases, with 10 bases of the junction left unmatched. The CDR3 extends over 16 amino acids. The CDR3 DNA sequence: TGTGCCAGCAGTGAATTTGGACAGGGAATTCTAGGGGAGCTGTTTTTT. Translation gives CASSEFGQGILGELFF.

The CDR3 region has the DNA TGTGCCATCAGTGAGTCGGGACTAGCGACGGGCAATGAGCAGTTCTTC. Translation: CAISESGLATGNEQFF. The V gene is TRBV10-3, the J gene TRBJ2-1; 10 bases are shared with TRBD2. Trimming took 0 bases from V and 6 from J; bases not matched to a gene: 5. Germline CDR1 reads ENHRY; CDR2 reads SYGVKD. The CDR3 totals 16 residues.

The chain employs TRBV27 and TRBJ1-2; perhaps TRBD1 as D (5 bases). The V gene lost 4 bases and the J gene lost 5 bases, with 17 bases spanning the gap. CDR1 is MNHEY and CDR2 is SMNVEV in the germline V gene (reference sequence). The CDR3 covers 15 residues. In DNA, the CDR3 is TGTGCCAGCAGTTCCGACTATGTCGGGGGTTATGGCTACACCTTC. Translated: CASSSDYVGGYGYTF.